The 27 T cell receptor beta chains listed next were all sequenced from one sample in a study of CD8+CD57+ T cells in acquired aplastic anemia. Only patients with CD8+CD57+ cell expansion on flow cytometry were chosen for sequencing. The study profiled TCR beta VDJ and CDR3 using genomic DNA as template. A single record per CDR3 protein comes from TCRdb applying MiXCR to the reads. The sample yields around 200,000 distinct CDR3 sequences, about 62% seen once. The source material was sorted CD4+, CD8+, or CD8+CD57+ T cells (not recorded which) from PBMCs. These receptors all come from a human donor with aplastic anemia.

The J gene is TRBJ2-7, the V gene TRBV7-9; D is possibly TRBD2 (6 bases). The CDR3 is 15 amino acids. The V end was cut by 1 base, the J end by 5 bases, with 15 bases between. Germline V gives CDR1 SEHNR, CDR2 FQNEAQ (reference sequence). CDR3: CASSLGRGASNEQYF. The DNA of the CDR3 is TGTGCCAGCAGCTTAGGTCGCGGGGCGTCCAACGAGCAGTACTTC.

This clonotype was detected a few times. The V call is TRBV7-8, the J call TRBJ2-7; no clear D gene. Trimming took off 2 bases at V and 3 bases at J, with 8 bases between the two ends. Germline CDR1 is SGHVS and CDR2 is FQNEAQ. The CDR3 length is 13 residues. The CDR3 here is CASSLRDFYEQYF. The CDR3, as DNA: TGTGCCAGCAGCTTACGCGATTTCTACGAGCAGTACTTC.

This chain uses TRBV7-9 with TRBJ1-6; D is ambiguous. The CDR3 loop spans 13 amino acids. Germline V lookup: CDR1 SEHNR, CDR2 FQNEAQ (reference sequence). Trimming left V 6 bases short and J 9 bases short, with 12 bases between. CDR3 DNA: TGTGCCAGCAGTGAAGGAGAACTTTCACCCCTCCACTTT. Translated: CASSEGELSPLHF.

J is TRBJ1-1 and V is TRBV9; 9 bases agree with TRBD1. V lost 4 bases to trimming and J lost 5 bases; unmatched junction nucleotides: 9. CDR3 length: 15 residues. Germline V gene lookup returns CDR1 SGDLS and CDR2 YYNGEE. The CDR3 DNA reads TGTGCCAGCAGCTCACGACAGGGGGTTGGGACTGAAGCTTTCTTT. Protein: CASSSRQGVGTEAFF.

The genes are TRBV9 and TRBJ2-5, with 7 bases fitting TRBD2. This CDR3 has 14 residues. V dropped 0 bases and J dropped 9; count of bases not matched to a gene: 8. Germline V gene sequence: CDR1 SGDLS, CDR2 YYNGEE. CDR3 sequence: CASSVGGGSKAQYF. CDR3 DNA: TGTGCCAGCAGCGTAGGCGGGGGTTCCAAGGCCCAGTACTTC.

This clonotype was counted ten times or more. This rearrangement joins TRBV25-1 to TRBJ2-1; TRBD2 might be the D (5 bases). The CDR3 has 14 residues. Trimming stripped 0 bases from V and 4 bases from J, with 7 bases between. CDR1 is MGHDK, CDR2 SYGVNS, per germline. As DNA, the CDR3 is TGTGCCAGCAGTGAATACGGACTTTACAATGAGCAGTTCTTC. Amino acid sequence: CASSEYGLYNEQFF.

The DNA of the CDR3 is TGTGCCAGCAGAGGGGACAGCCATAACTATGGCTACACCTTC. Amino acid sequence: CASRGDSHNYGYTF. The chain is built from TRBV7-2 and TRBJ1-2, with 7 bases that match TRBD1. Trimming at V came to 6 bases and at J to 1 base, leaving 5 bases not matched to a gene. This CDR3 spans 14 amino acids. The V gene's germline CDR1 is SGHTA and CDR2 FQGNSA.

This clonotype was detected only a few times. The CDR3 here is CASSYGGATDTQYF. Written as DNA, the CDR3 is TGTGCCAGCAGCTACGGGGGGGCGACAGATACGCAGTATTTT. The chain couples TRBV7-2 to TRBJ2-3, with 8 bases lining up with TRBD2. The CDR3 sequence is 14 residues long. Germline V gene lookup returns CDR1 SGHTA and CDR2 FQGNSA. Trimming cost V 4 bases and J 3 bases; bases outside gene matches: 3.

Comment on this clonotype: The junction departs from the called germline gene at one end, perhaps through a read error. The chain recombines TRBV2 with TRBJ2-7; 15 positions match TRBD2. Germline V gene lookup returns CDR1 SNHLY and CDR2 FYNNEI. The CDR3 has 15 residues. The CDR3 coding sequence is TGTGCCAGCAGTGAAGCCCCCGGACTAGCGGGAGGGCCTGACTTC. This encodes CASSEAPGLAGGPDF.

The chain couples TRBV6-5 to TRBJ2-5; the D gene is possibly TRBD2 (6 bases). Germline CDR1 reads MNHEY; CDR2 reads SVGAGI. The ends were cut back, 8 bases at V and 11 bases at J, with 15 bases in the middle. The CDR3 is 11 residues long. The CDR3 nucleotides read TGTGCCAGCGTGGGCTGGGGGACTCAGTACTTC. The encoded protein is CASVGWGTQYF.

This clonotype was counted at least ten times. The genes are TRBV5-5 and TRBJ2-7, with D perhaps TRBD1 (6 bases). V lost 3 bases, J lost 2 bases, and 15 bases lay in between. This CDR3 is built from 15 residues. Germline lookup yields CDR1 SGHKS and CDR2 YYEKEE (reference sequence). Here the CDR3 reads CASSYNRDMAYEQYF. The CDR3 nucleotides read TGTGCCAGCAGCTACAACCGGGACATGGCCTACGAGCAGTACTTC.

This clonotype showed up many times. The V call is TRBV5-8, the J call TRBJ2-1, with TRBD1 matching 10 bases. V was clipped by 4 bases and J by 2 bases; unmatched bases: 6. Germline assignment: CDR1 SGHTS and CDR2 YDEGEE. The CDR3 spans 16 residues. The CDR3 here is CASSREDRGAYNEQFF. The CDR3 DNA reads TGTGCCAGCAGCAGAGAGGACAGGGGGGCCTACAATGAGCAGTTCTTC.

The chain carries TRBV7-2 and TRBJ2-1, with 12 bases fitting TRBD2. The junction had 4 bases not matched to a gene; V was cut back by 5 bases and J by 5 bases. The germline gives CDR1 SGHTA, CDR2 FQGNSA. This CDR3 has 15 amino acids. Written as DNA, the CDR3 is TGTGCCAGCAGCCCCCTAGCGGGGGGGCACAATGAGCAGTTCTTC. Protein product: CASSPLAGGHNEQFF.

In this sample, this clonotype turned up many times. The chain employs TRBV12-3 or TRBV12-4 and TRBJ1-1; 8 positions agree with TRBD1. This CDR3 is built from 14 residues. The trim removed 3 bases at V and 1 base at J, leaving 1 base unmatched. In DNA form, the CDR3 reads TGTGCCAGCAGTTTCGGACAGGGGAACACTGAAGCTTTCTTT. Translated, it gives CASSFGQGNTEAFF.

This clonotype has a count of ten or more. This chain links TRBV5-8 with TRBJ2-2, with a weak D call TRBD1 (6 bases). CDR1 SGHTS and CDR2 YDEGEE come from the germline V gene. CDR3 length: 15 residues. Trimming took 4 bases from V and 7 from J, leaving 17 bases between them. DNA of the CDR3: TGTGCCAGCAGCGCAGCAGGGGCTCCGGGCGGGGAGCTGTTTTTT. As protein: CASSAAGAPGGELFF.

This clonotype was counted only a few times. The V and J genes are TRBV7-3 and TRBJ1-1; weak D call: TRBD1 (5 bases). The CDR3 has 13 amino acids. Germline-derived CDR1 and CDR2 are SGHTA and FQGTGA. V lost 5 bases and J lost 5, with 12 bases in between. The chain's CDR3 is CASSEGSVTEAFF. CDR3 bases: TGTGCCAGCAGCGAGGGGTCGGTAACTGAAGCTTTCTTT.

In its sample, this clonotype was seen a few times. The rearrangement uses TRBV20-1 and TRBJ1-5; D might be TRBD1 (5 bases). This CDR3 comprises 13 residues. CDR1 is DFQATT and CDR2 is SNEGSKA in the germline V gene (reference sequence). V lost 7 bases to trimming and J lost 4 bases, with 14 bases between them. Here the CDR3 DNA reads TGCAGTGTAACCCGGGGGGTGAATCAGCCCCAGCATTTT. The encoded protein is CSVTRGVNQPQHF.

This clonotype turned up a few times. V gene TRBV15 combines with J gene TRBJ2-5; 7 bases map to TRBD1. Germline values: CDR1 LNHNV, CDR2 YYDKDF (reference sequence). Trimming removed 5 bases from V and 2 bases from J; junction bases left unmatched: 2. This CDR3 region has 13 residues. The CDR3 DNA reads TGTGCCACCAGCCGGGACAGACAAGAGACCCAGTACTTC. Translated: CATSRDRQETQYF.

This clonotype was seen a handful of times. J is TRBJ1-6 and V is TRBV7-2; a possible D gene is TRBD1 (6 bases). The CDR3 is made up of 14 amino acids. The V gene lost 5 bases and the J gene lost 9 bases, with 14 bases spanning the gap. Germline values: CDR1 SGHTA, CDR2 FQGNSA. DNA of the CDR3: TGTGCCAGCAGCACCGAGGGGGAAACTTCACCCCTCCACTTT. Protein sequence: CASSTEGETSPLHF. The complete variable domain, with remaining parts taken from reference TRBV7-2 and TRBJ1-6, reads GAGVSQSPSNKVTEKGKDVELRCDPISGHTALYWYRQSLGQGLEFLIYFQGNSAPDKSGLPSDRFSAERTGGSVSTLTIQRTQQEDSAVYLCASSTEGETSPLHFGNGTRLTVT.

The rearrangement links TRBV7-8 to TRBJ2-7; D might be TRBD2 (6 bases). The CDR3 spans 16 residues. Germline-derived CDR1 and CDR2 are SGHVS and FQNEAQ. V gave up 3 bases and J gave up 3 bases, with 18 bases separating them. The CDR3 spells CASSFTFSGRHYEQYF. CDR3 bases: TGTGCCAGCAGCTTCACGTTCTCAGGGAGGCACTACGAGCAGTACTTC. The full variable domain, rest sourced from reference TRBV7-8 and TRBJ2-7, is GAGVSQSPRYKVAKRGQDVALRCDPISGHVSLFWYQQALGQGPEFLTYFQNEAQLDKSGLPSDRFFAERPEGSVSTLKIQRTQQEDSAVYLCASSFTFSGRHYEQYFGPGTRLTVT.

The chain has TRBV7-2 and TRBJ1-4; 10 bases fit TRBD1. The CDR3 has 14 residues. Looked up from germline, CDR1 is SGHTA and CDR2 is FQGNSA. Losses at the gene ends were 8 bases for V and 8 bases for J; bases not matched to a gene: 8. The chain's CDR3 is CASGPGQGFEKLFF. The CDR3 DNA reads TGTGCCAGCGGACCGGGACAGGGGTTCGAAAAACTGTTTTTT. The full variable domain, rest sourced from reference TRBV7-2 and TRBJ1-4, is GAGVSQSPSNKVTEKGKDVELRCDPISGHTALYWYRQSLGQGLEFLIYFQGNSAPDKSGLPSDRFSAERTGGSVSTLTIQRTQQEDSAVYLCASGPGQGFEKLFFGSGTQLSVL.

This chain uses TRBV5-1 with TRBJ2-7; D unresolved. CDR3 size: 13 residues. V dropped 3 bases and J dropped 5 bases, with 12 bases sitting between them. Germline V gene lookup returns CDR1 SGHRS and CDR2 YFSETQ. The CDR3 here is CASSSRTWNEQYF. CDR3 nucleotides: TGCGCCAGCAGCTCACGAACCTGGAACGAGCAGTACTTC.

This clonotype came up a few times. The chain carries TRBV24-1 and TRBJ2-2; 7 nucleotides align to TRBD2. V lost 0 bases, J lost 2 bases, and 5 bases stayed unmatched. The CDR3 consists of 17 residues. CDR1 and CDR2 from the germline V gene are KGHDR and SFDVKD. The CDR3 DNA follows: TGTGCCACCAGTGATTTGCAGCGGGGCCTAAACACCGGGGAGCTGTTTTTT. It codes for CATSDLQRGLNTGELFF.

As for this clonotype: A read error may explain this, as a much larger clone is one base away. No conserved phenylalanine or tryptophan is present at the end of the CDR3, so a read error is the likely explanation. The rearrangement joins TRBV28 to TRBJ2-7; 7 nucleotides agree with TRBD1. V shed 7 bases, J shed 6 bases, and the junction held 9 bases outside the gene matches. The germline gives CDR1 MDHEN, CDR2 SYDVKM. This CDR3 spans 13 amino acids. The CDR3 here is CASMETGQTEQYS. For the CDR3, the DNA is TGTGCCAGCATGGAGACAGGGCAGACCGAGCAGTACTCC.

This chain joins TRBV2 and TRBJ2-7, with D tentatively TRBD1 or TRBD2 (7 bases each). Germline V lookup: CDR1 SNHLY, CDR2 FYNNEI. V lost 4 bases, J lost 5 bases, and 18 bases lay in between. The CDR3 is 15 amino acids. The CDR3 bases are TGTGCCAGCAGTGCATTCAGGGAGGGGGCCAACGAGCAGTACTTC. It translates to CASSAFREGANEQYF.

This chain links TRBV7-2 with TRBJ1-4; no firm D call. V was shortened by 1 base and J by 3 bases, with 9 bases between the two germline ends. This CDR3 has 15 residues. The germline V gene encodes CDR1 SGHTA and CDR2 FQGNSA. CDR3 sequence (DNA): TGTGCCAGCAGCTTAGACGGGAACCCTAATGAAAAACTGTTTTTT. Translation: CASSLDGNPNEKLFF. The complete variable domain, with remaining parts taken from reference TRBV7-2 and TRBJ1-4, reads GAGVSQSPSNKVTEKGKDVELRCDPISGHTALYWYRQSLGQGLEFLIYFQGNSAPDKSGLPSDRFSAERTGGSVSTLTIQRTQQEDSAVYLCASSLDGNPNEKLFFGSGTQLSVL.

The V call is TRBV10-3, the J call TRBJ1-1; possibly TRBD1 for D (6 bases). CDR1 and CDR2 (germline): ENHRY, SYGVKD. Trimming shortened V by 7 bases and J by 2 bases, and 14 bases separated the two germline ends. This CDR3 contains 14 residues. The CDR3 nucleotides read TGTGCCATCAAAGACCTACAGGGTAACACTGAAGCTTTCTTT. Protein product: CAIKDLQGNTEAFF.